This TCR beta chain emerged from a study of cytomegalovirus exposure and HLA in healthy donors. Study outcomes and limitations: Later work found most CMV-associated TCR beta chains apparently HLA-restricted. Excluded: some indistinguishable V segments such as TRBV6-2 and TRBV6-3. 150 or so TCR beta chains were listed as cytomegalovirus-associated.

This CDR3 comprises 17 residues. V trimming: 4 bases; J trimming: 0 bases; junction bases outside the gene matches: 8. CDR1 and CDR2 (germline): SGHRS, YFSETQ. Amplification used 60 Vbeta primers and 13 Jbeta primers. Profiling relied on immunoSEQ multiplex PCR, and the TCRdb table lists in-frame clones only, not all of them. The sample lists tens of thousands of clones, around 80% occurring once. For this clone: The antigen remains undetermined.

The J gene is TRBJ2-3, the V gene TRBV5-1, with TRBD2 identical over 10 bases. Specimen: PBMCs. This receptor was obtained from a man aged 45-60 years in good health and CMV-seronegative. CDR3 DNA: TGCGCCAGCAGCAGGATGACTAGCGGGTCTAGCACAGATACGCAGTATTTT. This translates into CASSRMTSGSSTDTQYF. The entire variable domain, with the rest obtained from reference TRBV5-1 and TRBJ2-3, is as follows: KAGVTQTPRYLIKTRGQQVTLSCSPISGHRSVSWYQQTPGQGLQFLFEYFSETQRNKGNFPGRFSGRQFSNSRSEMNVSTLELGDSALYLCASSRMTSGSSTDTQYFGPGTRLTVL.